The entry that follows covers one T cell receptor beta chain sequence. Its specificity is unknown. Treatment meaning: roughly 20 received Ad26.COV2.S at low or high dose, single or two shots; roughly five received placebo; per-sample allocation not given. Sampling occurred on day 63 after the first vaccine or placebo injection. Boston supplied an adult donor aged 18-55 years. Ad26.COV2.S expressed prefusion-stabilized spike from the original Wuhan strain. The sample belongs to a study of Ad26.COV2.S vaccination and SARS-CoV-2 variants. Study-wide findings and caveats: Possible underestimation of total T cell responses by the TCR breadth and depth analyses was noted.

Germline loops: CDR1 ENHRY, CDR2 SYGVKD. V shed 10 bases and J shed 0 bases, with 13 bases lying between them. This CDR3 comprises 14 residues. Using immunoSEQ multiplex PCR, the repertoire was profiled, and TCRdb retains in-frame clones only, with some absent. There are hundreds of thousands of clones in the sample; roughly 90% occur only once, and 9.5% to 15% lies in the top ten. The chain joins TRBV10-3 to TRBJ1-5, with a weak D call TRBD1 (5 bases). The TCR was taken from a person aged 18-60 years who received the Ad26.COV2.S COVID-19 vaccine or a placebo. The starting material was peripheral blood, obtained in a trial of Ad26.COV2.S vaccine versus placebo. The chain's CDR3 is CATQGTHSNQPQHF. CDR3 DNA: TGTGCCACCCAGGGTACCCATAGCAATCAGCCCCAGCATTTT.